One sample yielded the 16 T cell receptor beta chains listed below, sequenced in a study of radiotherapy plus CTLA-4 blockade in lung cancer. Assay: immunoSEQ multiplex PCR; the TCRdb copy retains only in-frame clones and omits some. The sample lists 55,000 to 65,000 clones, roughly four fifths occurring once. The sample here was peripheral blood, taken from a patient treated with radiotherapy plus ipilimumab. These receptors were obtained from a human donor with non-small cell lung cancer who had a complete response to radiotherapy plus ipilimumab.

This clone has a single count. The rearrangement uses TRBV5-1 and TRBJ2-5; possibly TRBD1 for D (6 bases). Germline CDR1 SGHRS, CDR2 YFSETQ. Trimming took off 0 bases at V and 5 bases at J, with 14 bases between the two ends. The CDR3 covers 15 residues. This CDR3 is CASSLAPGVGETQYF. Here the CDR3 DNA reads TGCGCCAGCAGCTTGGCGCCAGGGGTGGGGGAGACCCAGTACTTC.

The chain recombines TRBV14 with TRBJ2-3; D gene unclear. The CDR3 is made up of 15 amino acids. Germline V gene sequence: CDR1 SGHDN, CDR2 FVKESK. V was clipped by 3 bases and J by 0 bases, with 10 bases between them. This chain's CDR3 is CASSQYFSSTDTQYF. DNA for the CDR3: TGTGCCAGCAGCCAGTACTTTTCTAGCACAGATACGCAGTATTTT.

V usage is TRBV6-5 and J usage is TRBJ2-5, with 8 bases fitting TRBD2. The CDR3 has 15 amino acids. The germline V gene has CDR1 MNHEY and CDR2 SVGAGI. The V segment lost 8 bases and the J segment 5 bases; nucleotides outside the gene matches: 13. The CDR3 bases are TGTGCCAGCCGCCGGCAGAGCGGGAGAGGGGAGACCCAGTACTTC. Translation gives CASRRQSGRGETQYF.

The gene calls are TRBV6-9 and TRBJ2-7; D is ambiguous. Germline-derived CDR1 and CDR2 are MNHGY and SVAAGI. This CDR3 region has 13 residues. V lost 5 bases and J lost 3, with 11 bases in between. Here the CDR3 reads CASSDLSGYEQYF. CDR3 sequence (DNA): TGTGCCAGCAGTGATCTCTCCGGCTACGAGCAGTACTTC.

The chain is built from TRBV7-2 and TRBJ1-6, with D perhaps TRBD1 (6 bases). V lost 1 base and J lost 12, with 19 bases in between. Looked up from germline, CDR1 is SGHTA and CDR2 is FQGNSA. The CDR3 spans 16 residues. CDR3 nucleotide sequence: TGTGCCAGCAGCTTAGAGGGCGCAAGAGGGGGATTACCCCTCCACTTT. This gives the protein CASSLEGARGGLPLHF.

This chain links TRBV12-5 with TRBJ1-2; no reliable D call. Germline V gene sequence: CDR1 LGHNT, CDR2 FRNRAP. V dropped 4 bases and J dropped 5 bases, with 11 bases sitting between them. The length of the CDR3 is 13 residues. CDR3 nucleotide sequence: TGTGCTAGTGGTTACGCGGGGTGGTATGGCTACACCTTC. It translates to CASGYAGWYGYTF. Full variable domain (rest looked up from reference TRBV12-5 and TRBJ1-2): DARVTQTPRHKVTEMGQEVTMRCQPILGHNTVFWYRQTMMQGLELLAYFRNRAPLDDSGMPKDRFSAEMPDATLATLKIQPSEPRDSAVYFCASGYAGWYGYTFGSGTRLTVV.

The V and J genes are TRBV6-1 and TRBJ2-7; 11 bases map to TRBD1. The CDR3 totals 15 residues. The junction had 7 bases not matched to a gene; V was cut back by 5 bases and J by 4 bases. Per germline, CDR1 MNHNS and CDR2 SASEGT. The CDR3 DNA follows: TGTGCCAGCAGTCCCCCCGGGACAGGGGGGTACGAGCAGTACTTC. Amino acids: CASSPPGTGGYEQYF.

This clone has more than one count but fewer than ten. The rearrangement links TRBV5-1 to TRBJ1-5, with D possibly matching TRBD1 (6 bases). Germline-derived CDR1 and CDR2 are SGHRS and YFSETQ. V gave up 0 bases and J gave up 3 bases, with 10 bases separating them. This CDR3 comprises 15 residues. The CDR3 sequence is CASSLAAGANQPQHF. DNA for the CDR3: TGCGCCAGCAGCTTGGCGGCAGGGGCCAATCAGCCCCAGCATTTT.

The CDR3 coding sequence is TGTGCCAGCAGTGAATTTGACAGGGAGACTGAAGCTTTCTTT. Its translation is CASSEFDRETEAFF. The chain recombines TRBV25-1 with TRBJ1-1; 7 bases match TRBD1. Looked up from germline, CDR1 is MGHDK and CDR2 is SYGVNS. With V trimmed by 1 base and J by 5 bases, 4 bases remained unmatched. The CDR3 loop spans 14 amino acids.

The chain joins TRBV7-3 to TRBJ2-1, with a weak D call TRBD2 (6 bases). Germline-derived CDR1 and CDR2 are SGHTA and FQGTGA. The CDR3 has 13 amino acids. Trimming stripped 4 bases from V and 9 bases from J, with 13 bases between. The chain's CDR3 is CASSSRLGGEQFF. CDR3 sequence (DNA): TGTGCCAGCAGCTCTAGACTGGGGGGTGAGCAGTTCTTC.

This sequence joins TRBV5-4 and TRBJ2-3; possible D gene TRBD2, 6 bases. V was pared by 3 bases and J by 6 bases, with 11 bases between. Germline CDR1 reads SGHNT; CDR2 reads YYREEE (reference sequence). The CDR3 is 13 amino acids. The DNA for the CDR3 is TGTGCCAGCAGCTCGGACCGGGGGGATACGCAGTATTTT. Amino acid sequence: CASSSDRGDTQYF.

The chain has TRBV11-2 and TRBJ2-5; possible D gene TRBD1, 5 bases. The CDR3 is 16 residues long. CDR1 is SGHAT and CDR2 is FQNNGV in the germline V gene. The V end was cut by 2 bases, the J end by 2 bases, with 15 bases between. The CDR3 nucleotides are TGTGCCAGCAGCTTACGAAGGGGTACCGTACAAGAGACCCAGTACTTC. Translated: CASSLRRGTVQETQYF.

J is TRBJ2-2 and V is TRBV9; the match to TRBD2 covers 15 bases. CDR3 size: 17 residues. In germline, CDR1 is SGDLS, CDR2 YYNGEE. Losses at the gene ends were 0 bases for V and 8 bases for J; bases not matched to a gene: 5. This chain's CDR3 is CASSVVSGLAGGGELFF. In DNA, the CDR3 is TGTGCCAGCAGCGTAGTTTCGGGACTAGCGGGAGGAGGGGAGCTGTTTTTT.

The chain uses TRBV18 and TRBJ1-1; 8 positions match TRBD1. The trim removed 4 bases at V and 6 bases at J, leaving 22 bases unmatched. CDR3 length: 19 amino acids. CDR1 is KGHSH, CDR2 LQKENI, per germline. The CDR3 region has the DNA TGTGCCAGCTCACAGTCGCGGTCAGGGGGCGTGAGGGCCCGTTCTGAAGCTTTCTTT. Translating gives CASSQSRSGGVRARSEAFF.

The chain carries TRBV28 and TRBJ1-2; 11 bases fit TRBD1. J was trimmed by 8 bases and V by 6 bases; bases with no gene match: 11. Germline values: CDR1 MDHEN, CDR2 SYDVKM. This CDR3 spans 15 amino acids. The DNA for the CDR3 is TGTGCCAGCAGGACGGGACAGGGGGGCGCGCGGGGCTACACCTTC. It translates to CASRTGQGGARGYTF.

The rearrangement joins TRBV28 to TRBJ2-7; 7 nucleotides agree with TRBD1. The CDR3 contains 13 residues. V shed 7 bases, J shed 9 bases, and the junction held 12 bases outside the gene matches. The V gene's germline CDR1 is MDHEN and CDR2 SYDVKM. Here the CDR3 DNA reads TGTGCCAGCACGACAGGGACCTCGTTTGTGCAGTACTTC. This encodes CASTTGTSFVQYF.